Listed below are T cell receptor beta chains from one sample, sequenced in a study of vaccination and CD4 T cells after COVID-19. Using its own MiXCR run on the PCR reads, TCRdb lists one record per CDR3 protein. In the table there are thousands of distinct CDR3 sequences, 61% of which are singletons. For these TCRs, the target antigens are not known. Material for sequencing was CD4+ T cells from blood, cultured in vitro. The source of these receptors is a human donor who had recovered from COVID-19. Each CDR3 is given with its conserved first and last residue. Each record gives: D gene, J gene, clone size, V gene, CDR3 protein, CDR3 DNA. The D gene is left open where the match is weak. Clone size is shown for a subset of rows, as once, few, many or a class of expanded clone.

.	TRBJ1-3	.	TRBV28	CASSALGTGNTIYF	TGTGCCAGCAGTGCCCTGGGGACTGGAAACACCATATATTTT
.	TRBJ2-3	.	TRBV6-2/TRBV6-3	CASLSWGEGTDTQYF	TGTGCCAGCCTGAGTTGGGGAGAGGGCACAGATACGCAGTATTTT
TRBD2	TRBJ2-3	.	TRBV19	CASSMREGLSDTQYF	TGTGCCAGTAGTATGCGGGAGGGCCTGTCAGATACGCAGTATTTT
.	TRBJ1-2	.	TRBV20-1	CSARTEYYGYTF	TGCAGTGCACGGACAGAGTACTATGGCTACACCTTC
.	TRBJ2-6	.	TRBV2	CASSDGESSGANVLTF	TGTGCCAGCAGTGACGGTGAGAGCTCTGGGGCCAACGTCCTGACTTTC
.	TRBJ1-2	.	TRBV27	CASSPPQPTSYGYTF	TGTGCCAGCAGTCCCCCACAGCCAACCTCCTATGGCTACACCTTC
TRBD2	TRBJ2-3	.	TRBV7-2	CASSSSGDGRTTDTQYF	TGTGCCAGCAGTTCAAGTGGCGACGGGAGGACCACAGATACGCAGTATTTT
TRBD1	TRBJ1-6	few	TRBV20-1	CSARGDSLGTNSPLHF	TGCAGTGCTAGAGGGGACAGCCTTGGGACTAATTCACCCCTCCACTTT
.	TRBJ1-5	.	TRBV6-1	CASSGTSGSKLYSNQPQHF	TGTGCCAGCAGTGGGACTTCGGGTTCGAAGCTTTATAGCAATCAGCCCCAGCATTTT
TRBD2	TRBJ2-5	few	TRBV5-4	CASSSDTGLAGLETQYF	TGTGCCAGCAGCTCTGACACCGGACTAGCGGGACTAGAGACCCAGTACTTC
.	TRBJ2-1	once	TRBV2	CASSDGVSNEQFF	TGTGCCAGCAGTGATGGGGTAAGCAATGAGCAGTTCTTC
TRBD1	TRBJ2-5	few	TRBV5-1	CASSTGSGQFQETQYF	TGCGCCAGCAGCACAGGTTCGGGACAGTTCCAAGAGACCCAGTACTTC
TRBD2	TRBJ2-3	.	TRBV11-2	CASSLGLREAADTQYF	TGTGCCAGCAGCTTAGGGCTGCGGGAGGCTGCAGATACGCAGTATTTT
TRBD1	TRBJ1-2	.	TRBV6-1	CASSRTGDYGYTF	TGTGCCAGCAGTCGTACAGGGGACTATGGCTACACCTTC
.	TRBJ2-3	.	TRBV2	CASIPSTRTDTQYF	TGTGCCAGCATACCTAGCACTCGCACAGATACGCAGTATTTT
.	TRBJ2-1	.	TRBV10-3	CAIKYSEVYNEQFF	TGTGCCATCAAGTATTCTGAGGTTTACAATGAGCAGTTCTTC